This is a list of T cell receptor beta chains from one sample in a study of T cells in Graves' hyperthyroidism and ophthalmopathy. MiXCR, run by TCRdb on the multiplex PCR reads, gives a single entry per CDR3 protein. The sample yields hundreds of thousands of distinct CDR3 sequences, less than 15% seen once. Sequencing used blood. Every receptor here comes from a woman aged 18-29 years with Graves' hyperthyroidism. Each CDR3 is given with its conserved first and last residue. Each record gives: V gene, D gene, CDR3 protein. D genes are given only for firm matches.

V gene: TRBV7-3
D gene: .
CDR3 protein: CASSLSAGYRYNSPLHF

V gene: TRBV7-6
D gene: TRBD1
CDR3 protein: CASSLGGQGAYEQYF

V gene: TRBV11-2
D gene: .
CDR3 protein: CASSQTRWENNEQFF

V gene: TRBV5-1
D gene: .
CDR3 protein: CASSKSSHPTSSYNEQFF

V gene: TRBV7-2
D gene: .
CDR3 protein: CASSLRQYSYEQYF

V gene: TRBV11-2
D gene: .
CDR3 protein: CASSTGSGANVLTF

V gene: TRBV19
D gene: TRBD1
CDR3 protein: CASSRGQGGTGELFF

V gene: TRBV9
D gene: TRBD2
CDR3 protein: CASSSAGGKGNIQYF

V gene: TRBV7-8
D gene: .
CDR3 protein: CASSSRTETNTEAFF

V gene: TRBV18
D gene: TRBD2
CDR3 protein: CASSLNTGTRRQETQYF

V gene: TRBV28
D gene: .
CDR3 protein: CASQSYSYEQYF